The T cell receptor (beta chain) under discussion was sequenced for a study of T cell repertoires in cytomegalovirus infection. This clonotype was seen a handful of times. TCRdb used MiXCR to reprocess the reads, holding one entry per CDR3 protein. The profile shows around 530,000 distinct CDR3 sequences, 16% of them singletons. Sequenced input: CD8+ T cells from PBMCs. The receptor comes from a human donor in good health (CMV status not recorded). Some clones in this sample may be carry-over from other donors' samples.

Written as DNA, the CDR3 is TGTGCCAGCAGCTTTTCAGGCAGGGTCCATGAGCAGTTCTTC. Its protein product is CASSFSGRVHEQFF. The chain carries TRBV9 and TRBJ2-1, with D possibly being TRBD1 (5 bases). Germline CDR1 is SGDLS and CDR2 is YYNGEE. The CDR3 extends over 14 amino acids. The germline V and J ends were trimmed by 4 bases and 8 bases, with 16 bases remaining between them.